The source of this TCR beta chain is a study of OX40 agonist ivuxolimab in advanced cancers. Looking at the study overall: Patients received ivuxolimab, an agonistic anti-OX40 (CD134) antibody.

Assay: immunoSEQ multiplex PCR; the TCRdb copy retains only in-frame clones and omits some. The table has tens of thousands of clones, around 90% seen once. CDR1 is MNHEY and CDR2 is SVGAGI in the germline V gene. CDR3 length equals 14 residues. Trimming removed 6 bases from V and 7 bases from J, with 16 bases in between. The chain couples TRBV6-5 to TRBJ2-1; D may be TRBD1 or TRBD2 (5 bases each). Source: CD4+ or CD8+ T cells sorted from blood, taken in a trial of the OX40 agonist ivuxolimab. The sequence was collected from an adult with an advanced solid tumor such as melanoma, head and neck, liver or kidney cancer. The CDR3 loop is CASRPAQGRNEQFF. The CDR3 nucleotides are TGTGCCAGCAGACCCGCGCAGGGACGGAATGAGCAGTTCTTC.